The 27 T cell receptor beta chains given below trace back to one sample, sequenced in a study of blood T cell repertoires in COVID-19. Sequencing used immunoSEQ multiplex PCR; TCRdb keeps in-frame clones, though not all of them. This table has about 300,000 clones, more than 75% appearing once. Sequences were obtained from PBMCs or T cells enriched from blood (not recorded which). The receptor set was obtained from a young man who had recovered from COVID-19.

A single count supports this clone. V gene TRBV6-2 or TRBV6-3 combines with J gene TRBJ1-5; D is perhaps TRBD1 (5 bases). CDR1 and CDR2 (germline): MNHEY, SVGEGT. This CDR3 is built from 17 residues. V was pared by 0 bases and J by 3 bases, with 15 bases between. CDR3: CASSYSRSGRDNQPQHF. CDR3 bases: TGTGCCAGCAGTTACTCGAGGAGTGGCAGGGACAATCAGCCCCAGCATTTT.

The chain couples TRBV29-1 to TRBJ2-3, with D tentatively TRBD2 (6 bases). The germline gives CDR1 SQVTM, CDR2 ANQGSEA. The CDR3 covers 16 residues. Trimming stripped 0 bases from V and 4 bases from J, with 17 bases between. The DNA for the CDR3 is TGCAGCGTTGAAGATGGACTAATGGTACGCGCAGATACGCAGTATTTT. Its protein is CSVEDGLMVRADTQYF.

A remark on this clone: Within the sample, other DNA sequences also encode this same CDR3. CDR3 residues: CASTDRGNTGELFF. The CDR3 region has the DNA TGTGCCAGTACTGACAGGGGGAACACCGGGGAGCTGTTTTTT. This chain links TRBV19 with TRBJ2-2; 8 bases line up with TRBD1. The germline CDR1 and CDR2 sequences are LNHDA and SQIVND (reference sequence). After removal of 7 bases from V and 1 base from J, the junction contained 2 bases not matched to a gene. The length of the CDR3 is 14 residues.

DNA for the CDR3: TGTGCCAGCAGAGCCTGGACAGGGGGCAATCAGCCCCAGCATTTT. Translated: CASRAWTGGNQPQHF. J is TRBJ1-5 and V is TRBV28; 9 bases agree with TRBD1. V gave up 6 bases and J gave up 2 bases; unmatched junction bases: 5. CDR3 length equals 15 residues. Germline lookup yields CDR1 MDHEN and CDR2 SYDVKM.

This chain uses TRBV3-1 (or the pseudogene TRBV3-2) with TRBJ1-1, with 8 bases fitting TRBD1. Germline values: CDR1 LGHDT, CDR2 YNNKEL (reference sequence). Trimming took 2 bases from V and 3 from J; bases not matched to a gene: 2. This CDR3 has 14 amino acids. The CDR3 reads CASSQQGAHTEAFF. The CDR3 DNA sequence: TGTGCCAGCAGCCAACAGGGGGCCCACACTGAAGCTTTCTTT.

The chain recombines TRBV18 with TRBJ1-1; maybe TRBD1 (5 bases). From germline, CDR1 is KGHSH and CDR2 LQKENI. The CDR3 totals 14 residues. V was clipped by 3 bases and J by 0 bases, with 8 bases between them. The CDR3 is CASSPDNMNTEAFF. Here the CDR3 DNA reads TGTGCCAGCTCACCGGACAACATGAACACTGAAGCTTTCTTT.

The J gene is TRBJ2-7, the V gene TRBV10-2, with TRBD1 matching over 8 bases. Trimming removed 7 bases from V and 0 bases from J; junction bases left unmatched: 8. The CDR3 consists of 15 residues. CDR1 is WSHSY, CDR2 SAAADI, per germline. Written as DNA, the CDR3 is TGCGCCAGCACTGGGGGACAGGCGAGCTCCTACGAGCAGTACTTC. It is translated as CASTGGQASSYEQYF.

The chain joins TRBV28 to TRBJ1-6, with 9 bases identical to TRBD1. J lost 14 bases, V lost 8 bases, and 13 bases had no gene match. The germline V gene encodes CDR1 MDHEN and CDR2 SYDVKM. This CDR3 has 14 residues. For the CDR3, the DNA is TGTGCCAGCGGGACAGGGACAGCCTTACGGTCCCTCCACTTT. Translating gives CASGTGTALRSLHF.

This clone has a handful of counts. CDR3 sequence: CASFRSRSNTEAFF. DNA for the CDR3: TGTGCCAGCTTCCGGAGTCGGTCGAACACTGAAGCTTTCTTT. The rearrangement uses TRBV7-8 and TRBJ1-1; no reliable D call. This CDR3 region has 14 residues. CDR1 is SGHVS, CDR2 FQNEAQ, per germline. The V gene lost 8 bases and the J gene lost 1 base, with 14 bases spanning the gap.

The J gene is TRBJ1-2, the V gene TRBV18; D may be TRBD1 (5 bases). V was clipped by 4 bases and J by 4 bases, with 13 bases between them. Germline V lookup: CDR1 KGHSH, CDR2 LQKENI. The CDR3 totals 14 residues. Here the CDR3 DNA reads TGTGCCAGCTCACAAAACGGAGACAGCTATGGCTACACCTTC. Protein product: CASSQNGDSYGYTF.

The chain couples TRBV6-1 to TRBJ1-4, with 7 bases matching TRBD1. The V gene end was trimmed by 4 bases and the J gene end by 0 bases; junction bases not matched to a gene: 11. Germline loops: CDR1 MNHNS, CDR2 SASEGT. The CDR3 is 18 residues long. The CDR3 loop reads CASSVGGQRLATNEKLFF. The DNA for the CDR3 is TGTGCCAGCAGTGTAGGGGGCCAGCGACTCGCAACTAATGAAAAACTGTTTTTT.

This clone appeared once. This rearrangement joins TRBV6-1 to TRBJ2-7, with 7 nucleotides matching TRBD1. CDR1 MNHNS and CDR2 SASEGT come from the germline V gene. The CDR3 is 15 residues long. Losses at the gene ends were 1 base for V and 3 bases for J; bases not matched to a gene: 6. CDR3 bases: TGTGCCAGCAGTGAAGTGAAGGGGGCGAGCTACGAGCAGTACTTC. This codes for CASSEVKGASYEQYF.

A single count supports this clone. The chain couples TRBV5-1 to TRBJ2-2; TRBD2 aligns across 7 bases. Germline V lookup: CDR1 SGHRS, CDR2 YFSETQ. The CDR3 consists of 16 residues. The junction had 9 bases not matched to a gene; V was cut back by 5 bases and J by 2 bases. The CDR3 bases are TGCGCCAGCAGAACGTCGGGGGGAAAAAACACCGGGGAGCTGTTTTTT. As protein: CASRTSGGKNTGELFF.

This clone appeared a single time. The rearrangement links TRBV19 to TRBJ2-6, with TRBD1 matching over 9 bases. The germline gives CDR1 LNHDA, CDR2 SQIVND (reference sequence). This CDR3 region has 16 residues. V dropped 8 bases and J dropped 4; count of bases not matched to a gene: 9. DNA for the CDR3: TGTGCCAGTGTAGACAGGGGGGGCTCCGGGGCCAACGTCCTGACTTTC. Protein: CASVDRGGSGANVLTF.

This clone was seen only once. The junction departs from the called germline gene at one end, perhaps through a read error. The chain combines TRBV5-1 with TRBJ1-6, with a tentative D call TRBD1 (6 bases). Germline CDR1 is SGHRS and CDR2 is YFSETQ. The CDR3 spans 15 residues. The CDR3 sequence is CASNLGGLGNSPLHF. CDR3 coding DNA: TGCGCCAGCAACTTGGGGGGGCTCGGTAATTCACCCCTCCACTTT.

J is TRBJ2-1 and V is TRBV24-1; no clear D. This CDR3 region has 11 residues. The germline gives CDR1 KGHDR, CDR2 SFDVKD. Trimming pared 10 bases from V and 3 bases from J, leaving 6 bases between. The CDR3 DNA reads TGTGCCACTAGTCTCTACAATGAGCAGTTCTTC. Amino acid sequence: CATSLYNEQFF.

This clone has only a few counts. This sequence joins TRBV18 and TRBJ2-4; 9 bases fit TRBD1. This CDR3 region has 16 residues. The V gene end was trimmed by 3 bases and the J gene end by 6 bases; junction bases not matched to a gene: 9. CDR1 is KGHSH and CDR2 is LQKENI in the germline V gene. This CDR3 reads CASSPWTGESINIQYF. CDR3 nucleotide sequence: TGTGCCAGCTCACCTTGGACAGGGGAATCGATAAACATTCAGTACTTC.

This clone has just a few counts. The chain has TRBV6-1 and TRBJ2-7; 7 nucleotides line up with TRBD1. J was trimmed by 0 bases and V by 3 bases; bases with no gene match: 5. The CDR3 has 15 amino acids. Per the germline V gene, CDR1 is MNHNS and CDR2 is SASEGT. Written as DNA, the CDR3 is TGTGCCAGCAGTGAGGGGACAGCTAGCTCCTACGAGCAGTACTTC. It specifies CASSEGTASSYEQYF.

This chain connects TRBV19 to TRBJ2-7; 7 bases fit TRBD1. The germline gives CDR1 LNHDA, CDR2 SQIVND (reference sequence). The ends lost 5 bases at V and 0 bases at J; junction bases unmatched: 13. This CDR3 region has 17 residues. The CDR3 region has the DNA TGTGCCAGTAGTTTGGTACCTTTCCGGGACAGCTCCTACGAGCAGTACTTC. Its protein product is CASSLVPFRDSSYEQYF.

This clone appeared a single time. The chain joins TRBV5-1 to TRBJ2-1; 11 bases align to TRBD2. Trimming at V came to 2 bases and at J to 9 bases, leaving 7 bases not matched to a gene. This CDR3 contains 15 residues. Germline loops: CDR1 SGHRS, CDR2 YFSETQ. CDR3 nucleotide sequence: TGCGCCAGCAGCTTTGTAGCGGGAGGGCCTAGTGAGCAGTTCTTC. Translating gives CASSFVAGGPSEQFF.

The V and J genes are TRBV6-5 and TRBJ2-7; 12 positions agree with TRBD1. The CDR3 is 14 amino acids. Germline V CDR1 and CDR2: MNHEY, SVGAGI. V lost 5 bases and J lost 5; bases outside the gene matches: 4. CDR3 amino acids: CASSRDRGQNEQYF. The CDR3 nucleotides read TGTGCCAGCAGTAGGGACAGGGGGCAGAACGAGCAGTACTTC.

The chain recombines TRBV5-4 with TRBJ1-6, with 10 bases identical to TRBD1. The CDR3 totals 14 residues. V lost 4 bases to trimming and J lost 9 bases; unmatched junction nucleotides: 4. Germline V CDR1 and CDR2: SGHNT, YYREEE (reference sequence). CDR3: CASSQDRGSSPLHF. DNA for the CDR3: TGTGCCAGCAGCCAGGACAGGGGGAGTTCACCCCTCCACTTT.

The V gene is TRBV9, the J gene TRBJ2-1; 10 nucleotides agree with TRBD2. The CDR3 sequence is 15 residues long. V was clipped by 4 bases and J by 3 bases; unmatched bases: 4. Looked up from germline, CDR1 is SGDLS and CDR2 is YYNGEE. The chain's CDR3 is CASSLTSGDYNEQFF. CDR3 bases: TGTGCCAGCAGCCTAACTAGCGGGGACTACAATGAGCAGTTCTTC. The full variable domain, in which reference TRBV9 and TRBJ2-1 provide the parts outside the CDR3, is DSGVTQTPKHLITATGQRVTLRCSPRSGDLSVYWYQQSLDQGLQFLIQYYNGEERAKGNILERFSAQQFPDLHSELNLSSLELGDSALYFCASSLTSGDYNEQFFGPGTRLTVL.

This clone was seen a few times. The chain recombines TRBV6-5 with TRBJ1-2; weak D call: TRBD1 (6 bases). CDR1 is MNHEY, CDR2 SVGAGI, per germline. Trimming cost V 4 bases and J 8 bases, with 8 bases left between them. The CDR3 contains 11 residues. CDR3 in amino acids: CASSSRGGYTF. CDR3 DNA sequence: TGTGCCAGCAGTTCCAGGGGAGGCTACACCTTC.

The chain has TRBV12-3 or TRBV12-4 and TRBJ1-1; no definite D call. The V and J ends lost 11 bases and 0 bases respectively, with 10 bases between them. CDR3 length: 12 amino acids. CDR3 DNA sequence: TGTGCCGGGTCGAGGGTGAACACTGAAGCTTTCTTT. It is translated as CAGSRVNTEAFF.

This clone was detected only once. V is TRBV5-4 and J is TRBJ1-2, with 7 nucleotides matching TRBD1. V lost 6 bases, J lost 8 bases, and 13 bases stayed unmatched. The CDR3 loop spans 14 amino acids. CDR1 is SGHNT, CDR2 YYREEE, per germline (reference sequence). CDR3 bases: TGTGCCAGCACCACCAGGGGGGCTACAGGAGGCTACACCTTC. Translation: CASTTRGATGGYTF.

This clone was detected only a few times. This rearrangement joins TRBV18 to TRBJ1-6; weak D call: TRBD1 (5 bases). CDR1 and CDR2 from the germline V gene are KGHSH and LQKENI. The ends were cut back, 3 bases at V and 8 bases at J, with 5 bases in the middle. The CDR3 has 12 amino acids. The CDR3 coding sequence is TGTGCCAGCTCACCGACAGATTCACCCCTCCACTTT. As protein: CASSPTDSPLHF. The full variable domain, its missing parts supplied by reference TRBV18 and TRBJ1-6, is NAGVMQNPRHLVRRRGQEARLRCSPMKGHSHVYWYRQLPEEGLKFMVYLQKENIIDESGMPKERFSAEFPKEGPSILRIQQVVRGDSAAYFCASSPTDSPLHFGNGTRLTVT.